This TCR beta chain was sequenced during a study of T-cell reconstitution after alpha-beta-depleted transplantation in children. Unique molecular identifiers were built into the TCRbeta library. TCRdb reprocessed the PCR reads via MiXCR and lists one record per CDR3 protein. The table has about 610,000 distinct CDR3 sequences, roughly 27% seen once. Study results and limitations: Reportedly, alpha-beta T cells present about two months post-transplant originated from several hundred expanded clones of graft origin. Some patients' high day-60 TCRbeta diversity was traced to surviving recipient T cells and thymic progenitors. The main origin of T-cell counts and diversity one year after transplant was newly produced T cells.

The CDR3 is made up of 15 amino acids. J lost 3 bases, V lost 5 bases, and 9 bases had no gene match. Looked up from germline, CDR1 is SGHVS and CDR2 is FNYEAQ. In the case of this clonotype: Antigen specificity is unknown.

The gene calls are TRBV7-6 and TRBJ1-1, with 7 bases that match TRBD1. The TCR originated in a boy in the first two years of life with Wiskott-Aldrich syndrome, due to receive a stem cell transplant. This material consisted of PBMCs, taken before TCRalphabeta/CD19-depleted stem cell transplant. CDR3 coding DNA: TGTGCCAGCAGCCACACCGGGACAGAATACACTGAAGCTTTCTTT. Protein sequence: CASSHTGTEYTEAFF.